The 5 T cell receptor beta chains below all came from one sample that was sequenced in a study of tumor-infiltrating lymphocytes in primary liver carcinoma. Researchers generated TCR beta cDNA from about 530 ng of total RNA, relying on a constant-region primer. For TCR beta, libraries were produced by three nested multiplex PCR rounds using slightly modified ARM-PCR. With TRBV1-TRBV30 forward primers and a C-beta reverse primer, the first two PCR rounds were run for roughly 10 cycles each. Using its own MiXCR run on the multiplex PCR reads, TCRdb lists one record per CDR3 protein. In the table there are approximately 24,000 distinct CDR3 sequences, about 73% of which are singletons. Unsorted bulk tissue, roughly 20-32 mg of it, served as the source for co-extraction of RNA and DNA. The specimen sequenced was liver tumor tissue from sampling region 3. Subset specified: tumor region T3, left-lateral pole. Receptor source: a man aged 40-49 years with primary liver carcinoma and hepatitis B virus infection.

Worth noting for this clonotype: This is likely a read error, given that the CDR3 carries no conserved phenylalanine or tryptophan at its end. This sequence joins TRBV6-5 and TRBJ2-7; 9 nucleotides match TRBD1. Germline lookup yields CDR1 MNHEY and CDR2 SVGAGI. The junction had 13 bases not matched to a gene; V was cut back by 11 bases and J by 5 bases. The CDR3 totals 14 residues. CDR3 loop: CAGPSGTGYNEQYL. CDR3 sequence (DNA): TGTGCCGGCCCCTCTGGGACAGGGTATAACGAGCAGTACTTA.

This clonotype is a singleton in its sample. A read error is likely, as this CDR3 ends without the conserved phenylalanine or tryptophan. The chain joins TRBV11-1 to TRBJ2-2, with D hard to call. The length of the CDR3 is 13 residues. From germline, CDR1 is SGHAT and CDR2 FQDESV (reference sequence). The CDR3 reads CANSLVCFGELFL. The CDR3 DNA is TGTGCCAACAGCTTAGTATGTTTCGGGGAGCTGTTTTTA.

A remark on this clonotype: One end of the junction fails to match germline, which may point to a read error. V gene TRBV4-2 combines with J gene TRBJ1-6; D might be TRBD1 (5 bases). Per germline, CDR1 LGHNA and CDR2 YNFKEQ. This CDR3 is built from 15 residues. The CDR3 coding sequence is TGTGCCAGAAGCCAAGACCTGGAGGGGACTTCACCCCCCCACTTT. Translation gives CARSQDLEGTSPPHF.

This clonotype came up a few times. The chain recombines TRBV29-1 with TRBJ2-7; 10 bases are shared with TRBD1. This CDR3 region has 14 residues. Germline V gene data show CDR1 as SQVTM and CDR2 as ANQGSEA. The CDR3 loop is CSVLKPGQGNEQYF. The DNA for the CDR3 is TGCAGTGTTCTCAAACCGGGACAGGGGAACGAGCAGTACTTC.

This clonotype was found a few times. The chain links TRBV29-1 to TRBJ1-2; a weak D match, TRBD1 (5 bases). This CDR3 has 13 residues. CDR1 SQVTM and CDR2 ANQGSEA come from the germline V gene. Here the CDR3 DNA reads TGCACTTCGGCGGGGGTTCTAGACTATGGCTACACCTTC. Its protein is CTSAGVLDYGYTF.